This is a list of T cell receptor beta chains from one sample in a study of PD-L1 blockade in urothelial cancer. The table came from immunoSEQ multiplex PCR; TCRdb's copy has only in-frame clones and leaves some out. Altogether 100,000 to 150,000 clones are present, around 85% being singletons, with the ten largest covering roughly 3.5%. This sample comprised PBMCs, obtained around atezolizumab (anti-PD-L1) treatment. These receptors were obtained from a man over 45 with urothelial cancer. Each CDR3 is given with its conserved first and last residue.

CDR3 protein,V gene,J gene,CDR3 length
CASRPGLAESDTQYF,TRBV5-8,TRBJ2-3,15
CSAKIGGNTGELFF,TRBV29-1,TRBJ2-2,14
CASSHGQGPYNEQFF,TRBV27,TRBJ2-1,15
CASSPGANQPQHF,TRBV6-4,TRBJ1-5,13
CASSVVAGANNEQFF,TRBV9,TRBJ2-1,15
CASSLVRDTEAFF,TRBV9,TRBJ1-1,13
CASSLRGGNTEAFF,TRBV11-2,TRBJ1-1,14
CASSFGTGVDGYTF,TRBV27,TRBJ1-2,14
CASSLFRSPTSGMDTQYF,TRBV28,TRBJ2-3,18
CASNKGQRFSEAFF,TRBV2,TRBJ1-1,14
CASSGGETQYF,TRBV4-1,TRBJ2-5,11
CASSPDRYQPQHF,TRBV18,TRBJ1-5,13
CSARTDKYEQYF,TRBV29-1,TRBJ2-7,12
CASSLESPGSAGGYTF,TRBV11-2,TRBJ1-2,16
CASSLDREDYGYTF,TRBV5-1,TRBJ1-2,14
CASSLQGLFTGELFF,TRBV27,TRBJ2-2,15
CASSIGSGSDGELFF,TRBV7-3,TRBJ2-2,15
CASSLWGQGAYEQYF,TRBV13,TRBJ2-7,15
CASSANRDSNQPQHF,TRBV6-1,TRBJ1-5,15
CASSLASTSSTDTQYF,TRBV7-6,TRBJ2-3,16
CASSLGGLAGTDTQYF,TRBV5-1,TRBJ2-3,16
CASRIGTGGTYGYTF,TRBV19,TRBJ1-2,15
CASKTGRRAEAFF,TRBV6-6,TRBJ1-1,13
CASSQRRPDEAFF,TRBV18,TRBJ1-1,13
CASTGEQETQYF,TRBV2,TRBJ2-5,12
CASSRTSEPYEQYF,TRBV9,TRBJ2-7,14
CAWSKTSGYNEQFF,TRBV30,TRBJ2-1,14
CASSFPLRNQPQHF,TRBV28,TRBJ1-5,14
CSARTGPTQTEAFF,TRBV29-1,TRBJ1-1,14
CASTPWGQGSHEAFF,TRBV19,TRBJ1-1,15
CASSRGAYEQYF,TRBV13,TRBJ2-7,12
CASSLVGGNTGELFF,TRBV5-1,TRBJ2-2,15
CAWSWSGQGPYSNQPQHF,TRBV30,TRBJ1-5,18
CASSFSLHPGGADGYTF,TRBV28,TRBJ1-2,17
CASSQDPSLTGGSSPLHF,TRBV4-2,TRBJ1-6,18
CASSNGLAPYEQYF,TRBV5-1,TRBJ2-7,14
CASPRGREAFF,TRBV6-1,TRBJ1-1,11
CASTLDPTPLAQFF,TRBV9,TRBJ2-1,14
CASSHGHSEAFF,TRBV6-1,TRBJ1-1,12
CASSRGLNTGELFF,TRBV13,TRBJ2-2,14
CASSHGLANYNEQFF,TRBV5-1,TRBJ2-1,15
CASSGGLYEQYF,TRBV19,TRBJ2-7,12
CASKGQGRQPQHF,TRBV10-2,TRBJ1-5,13
CASSYSDRITEAFF,TRBV6-5,TRBJ1-1,14
CATQFSTEAFF,TRBV6-1,TRBJ1-1,11
CATSSGQPSNTEAFF,TRBV15,TRBJ1-1,15
CASSAFGNDGNQPQHF,TRBV5-1,TRBJ1-5,16
CASRPGAGGEYGYTF,TRBV6-4,TRBJ1-2,15
CASSLRASGSLDNEQFF,TRBV7-9,TRBJ2-1,17